This entry is about one TCR beta chain. As yet, its antigen is unknown. PCR used 60 Vbeta primers and 13 Jbeta primers. Only in-frame clones appear in the TCRdb table, and some are missing; sequencing was by immunoSEQ multiplex PCR. The sample comprises approximately 160,000 clones, 77% of which are singletons, and approximately 1.6% rests with the top ten. This specimen comes from a study of cytomegalovirus exposure and HLA in healthy donors. General study results and limits: Per a prior analysis, the majority of TCR beta V segments were productive roughly 87% or roughly 30% of the time. In a later analysis, DRB1 alleles had the most associated TCRs; HLA-C alleles the fewest.

The TCR originated in a young woman in good health and CMV-seronegative. Sequencing used PBMCs.

CDR3 bases: TGCAGCGTCCCGATTCCGAATCGGAATGAGCAGTTCTTC. This encodes CSVPIPNRNEQFF. The V and J genes are TRBV29-1 and TRBJ2-1, with unresolved D. V lost 6 bases and J lost 7, with 16 bases in between. This CDR3 has 13 amino acids. The germline V gene encodes CDR1 SQVTM and CDR2 ANQGSEA.